Described below is a single TCR beta chain sequence and its context. CDR1 and CDR2 from the germline V gene are MNHNS and SASEGT. Trimming cost V 3 bases and J 5 bases; bases outside gene matches: 8. CDR3 length equals 16 residues. The sample is drawn from a study of blood T cell repertoires in COVID-19. TCRdb keeps only in-frame clones here, not all; method: immunoSEQ multiplex PCR. The data show roughly 40,000 clones, about 85% seen once. The sequencing sample was made of peripheral blood. This chain connects TRBV6-1 to TRBJ2-7; 12 positions match TRBD1. This sequence originates from a woman aged 80 or over with acute or convalescent COVID-19. The CDR3 protein is CASSERDRGRRNEQYF. CDR3 nucleotide sequence: TGTGCCAGCAGTGAGAGGGACAGGGGGCGTAGGAACGAGCAGTACTTC.